This T cell receptor beta chain was retrieved from a study of cytomegalovirus exposure and HLA in healthy donors (dated by TCRdb to 2016 to 2017). Notes on the research overall: According to an earlier analysis of a few hundred of the donors, about 170 million T cells yielded 95 million to 140 million unique TCR beta sequences and about 280 Gb of sequence data. An early release that covered fewer than 800 HLA-typed donors contained approximately 300 gigabases of sequencing data and around 85 million unique TCR sequences. Of the 300 to 500 genotyped donors, approximately 80% were placed in the genetic ancestry cluster associated with self-reported Caucasian donors. The aim of the study was to test whether cataloging public T cell receptors could identify signatures of past pathogen exposure. Using immunosequencing, the study profiled T cell repertoires from some 670 subjects and related those repertoires to cytomegalovirus serostatus. In addition to the first cohort of 666 subjects, a separate validation cohort of about 120 different subjects was used. To predict cytomegalovirus infection status, the study brought together high-throughput TCR immunosequencing, statistical association of individual TCRs with disease status, and machine learning. In a later analysis, previously published TCR beta repertoires from fewer than 750 donors were re-analyzed and high-resolution HLA genotyping was added so that TCR occurrence patterns could be studied. The later analysis used no new phenotypic data to find candidate immune exposures, relying instead on TCR beta sequences and their occurrence across donors. An earlier analysis of around 580 of the donors used high-throughput TCR beta sequencing to judge whether each TCR beta V gene segment behaved as functional or pseudogenic. Donor age, sex, ethnicity and CMV serostatus were compiled together with the repertoire data. Genome-wide SNP genotypes for about three fifths of the 666 donors were used in a later genetic analysis, which treated that subset as a discovery cohort. Every repertoire in the discovery cohort had been generated on one and the same sequencing platform. HLA typing included class I and class II loci at four-digit resolution. The number of typed donors differed by locus: about 620-640 for A, B, C, DRB1 and DQB1; 500 to 550 for DQA1; some 590 for DPA1; and about 450 for DPB1. Several DR-DQ haplotypes were handled as single units for association and clustering, since linkage in the cohort was strong. Across under 500 genotyped donors of the cohort, an average of approximately 240,000 unique TCR beta nucleotide sequences per donor were sequenced, and about a sixth of those sequences were non-productive. General conclusions and limits of the study: In both the original and validation cohorts, the classifier was reported to diagnose cytomegalovirus status with high specificity and sensitivity. At a false discovery rate of 0.05, a later analysis linked around 15,000 TCR beta sequences to specific HLA alleles. Roughly uniform sequencing depth across donors was assumed in presence/absence analyses, although this assumption may not hold. When HLA alleles, especially DR and DQ, strongly co-occurred, attributing TCR associations to individual alleles was difficult. In the study, some 180 TCR beta chains were listed as associated with cytomegalovirus. According to the authors, the approach could potentially be generalized to other disease states and immunological phenotypes. In vitro tests confirmed that three of the cytomegalovirus-associated TCR beta chains recognize cytomegalovirus antigens. In an earlier analysis of approximately 590 of the donors, most TCR beta V segments appeared in productive rearrangements about 87% or about 30% of the time, broadly matching IMGT annotations. Correlated functional status among segregating V segments might reflect linkage disequilibrium, but an unknown experimental factor could not be ruled out. The earlier analysis of around 600 of the donors excluded some 16 rarely observed V segments, including chromosome 9 orphons, because counts were too low. For the cohort, immune exposure information was limited to CMV serostatus. A further reported finding was that TCR beta sequences accurately predicted the HLA-A and HLA-B alleles for most subjects in the first cohort. Because HLA typing was unavailable for some donors at each locus, only the typed subset was used in association tests. In a later analysis, TCR association rates were found to vary across HLA loci, with the most associated TCRs seen for DRB1 alleles and the fewest for HLA-C alleles. V-gene and J-gene trimming of TCR beta chains was associated with a missense DCLRE1C variant in a later genetic analysis, and the association was replicated in an independent cohort. Most TCR sequences were observed very rarely across donors, whereas some public TCRs were present in many individuals. According to a later analysis, most CMV-associated TCR beta chains appeared to be HLA-restricted, and the HLA associations seemed to be driven largely by CMV exposure. A later analysis found that HLA-associated TCR beta chains were more clonally expanded and had lower generation probabilities than equally common non-associated chains. A cluster of highly shared sequence variants was judged likely to be a technical artifact of the sequencing pipeline. Some IMGT-functional V segments, including TRBV6-2 and TRBV6-3, could not be distinguished by the 87-base-pair reads and were therefore excluded. In a later analysis, several top co-occurrence clusters were reported to appear linked to parvovirus B19, influenza, CMV and Epstein-Barr virus. According to a later genetic analysis, donors in an Asian-associated ancestry cluster had fewer N-insertions in productive TCRs than the approximately 700-donor mean. Only TCR beta chains were sequenced in this cohort, and the absence of alpha or paired-chain data limited detectable features.

Including cysteine and phenylalanine, the CDR3 has 19 amino acids. Solely the CDR3 DNA is kept, with 57 bases framed from the first base. Unmatched junction bases come to 13, with V trimmed by 3 bases and J by 5 bases. The germline V gene specifies SGHDT as CDR1 and YYEEEE as CDR2. Receptor libraries were prepared by the immunoSEQ multiplex PCR assay. A mixture of 60 forward primers for TCR Vbeta segments and 13 reverse primers for TCR Jbeta segments was used in the multiplex PCR. The CDR3 region of rearranged TCR beta genes was amplified from genomic DNA by a multiplex PCR assay. Amplified TCR beta libraries were sequenced as 87-base-pair reads on the Illumina HiSeq System. The source study handled its data this way. A later analysis counted some 80 million unique TCR beta chains across the 666 repertoires, and 9 million to 14 million of these chains were shared by at least two donors. Raw reads were error-corrected and collapsed into unique sequences with a nearest-neighbor algorithm that merged closely related sequences to remove PCR and sequencing errors. V, D and J gene segments were assigned by aligning CDR3 sequences to IMGT reference sequences. For a sequence to be retained, at least a six-nucleotide match to both a V gene segment and a J gene segment was required. A rearrangement counted as productive if the CDR3 had no stop codons and remained in frame with V and J, and every other rearrangement counted as non-productive. Following IMGT convention, CDR3 was defined as the stretch from the second conserved V-encoded cysteine to the conserved J-encoded phenylalanine. In an earlier analysis of just under 600 of the donors, sequences lacking an unambiguous match to a single V gene segment were excluded. In an earlier analysis of around 590 of the donors, a V segment was called functional when productive rearrangements were above 56.7%, and segregating when the standard deviation between donors exceeded 5%. To diagnose cytomegalovirus status from the catalog of TCR beta chain sequences, a statistical classification framework was built. In a later analysis, V and J genes were assigned by comparing TCR nucleotide sequences against IMGT/GENE-DB human TR gene sequences. A later analysis assigned CDR3 sequences and most-parsimonious VDJ recombination scenarios with the TCRdist pipeline. In a later analysis, each TCR beta chain was defined by its CDR3 amino acid sequence together with its V-gene family, and reads without a unique V-gene family were excluded. In a later analysis, a few hundred highly shared, low-generation-probability nucleotide sequences were removed to address suspected cross-contamination and a sequencing artifact. A later analysis calculated a clonal expansion index for each public chain from normalized within-repertoire ranks of inferred template counts. In a later analysis, generation probabilities were computed with a VDJ recombination model fitted to out-of-frame rearrangements, and the resulting probabilities were checked against IGoR. In a later analysis, hypergeometric tests were used to score TCR-TCR, TCR-HLA and TCR-CMV co-occurrence, with a repertoire-size bias correction applied to TCR pairs. False discovery rates were estimated in a later analysis by permuting HLA or CMV assignments 20 times. A later analysis grouped co-occurring TCRs with DBSCAN, adding TCRdist sequence similarity when clustering within HLA-allele-positive subsets. Repertoires with fewer than 30,000 or more than 120,000 public chains, plus five repertoires with anomalous nucleotide sharing, were excluded from co-occurrence clustering. The clones in this table, taken by TCRdb from immuneACCESS, are in-frame only. Not every clone is retained; where verified, under half of the shortfall comes from an unresolved V gene, and the cause of the rest is unknown. V and J calls and clone size follow that table, whereas D and trimming were derived from the DNA. The sample has about 90,000 clones on record, about 69% of them singletons. Of the sample, 16% is held by the ten largest clones.

This clone was observed a single time. It lacks a known antigen. No base-level quality is on record; no much larger clone is a single base apart. The cohort comprised several hundred healthy bone marrow donors. At the time of sampling, every cohort member was nominally healthy, though immune exposures that went unrecorded were likely present. The donor was CMV seropositive and belonged to the group of about 290 seropositive cohort members. Each donor provided a peripheral blood sample, and peripheral blood mononuclear cells were used for TCR beta sequencing. Genomic DNA extraction from the blood cell samples was performed with the Qiagen DNeasy Blood Extraction Kit.

This TCR came from a young woman in good health and CMV-seropositive. The chain is made from TRBV5-6 and TRBJ2-5; 16 bases in the middle match TRBD2. Sample: PBMCs. The nucleotide sequence is given as TGTGCCAGCAGCTACCCCGGGACTAGCGGGGGGGCGAACCGGGAGACCCAGTACTTC. Its protein is CASSYPGTSGGANRETQYF.